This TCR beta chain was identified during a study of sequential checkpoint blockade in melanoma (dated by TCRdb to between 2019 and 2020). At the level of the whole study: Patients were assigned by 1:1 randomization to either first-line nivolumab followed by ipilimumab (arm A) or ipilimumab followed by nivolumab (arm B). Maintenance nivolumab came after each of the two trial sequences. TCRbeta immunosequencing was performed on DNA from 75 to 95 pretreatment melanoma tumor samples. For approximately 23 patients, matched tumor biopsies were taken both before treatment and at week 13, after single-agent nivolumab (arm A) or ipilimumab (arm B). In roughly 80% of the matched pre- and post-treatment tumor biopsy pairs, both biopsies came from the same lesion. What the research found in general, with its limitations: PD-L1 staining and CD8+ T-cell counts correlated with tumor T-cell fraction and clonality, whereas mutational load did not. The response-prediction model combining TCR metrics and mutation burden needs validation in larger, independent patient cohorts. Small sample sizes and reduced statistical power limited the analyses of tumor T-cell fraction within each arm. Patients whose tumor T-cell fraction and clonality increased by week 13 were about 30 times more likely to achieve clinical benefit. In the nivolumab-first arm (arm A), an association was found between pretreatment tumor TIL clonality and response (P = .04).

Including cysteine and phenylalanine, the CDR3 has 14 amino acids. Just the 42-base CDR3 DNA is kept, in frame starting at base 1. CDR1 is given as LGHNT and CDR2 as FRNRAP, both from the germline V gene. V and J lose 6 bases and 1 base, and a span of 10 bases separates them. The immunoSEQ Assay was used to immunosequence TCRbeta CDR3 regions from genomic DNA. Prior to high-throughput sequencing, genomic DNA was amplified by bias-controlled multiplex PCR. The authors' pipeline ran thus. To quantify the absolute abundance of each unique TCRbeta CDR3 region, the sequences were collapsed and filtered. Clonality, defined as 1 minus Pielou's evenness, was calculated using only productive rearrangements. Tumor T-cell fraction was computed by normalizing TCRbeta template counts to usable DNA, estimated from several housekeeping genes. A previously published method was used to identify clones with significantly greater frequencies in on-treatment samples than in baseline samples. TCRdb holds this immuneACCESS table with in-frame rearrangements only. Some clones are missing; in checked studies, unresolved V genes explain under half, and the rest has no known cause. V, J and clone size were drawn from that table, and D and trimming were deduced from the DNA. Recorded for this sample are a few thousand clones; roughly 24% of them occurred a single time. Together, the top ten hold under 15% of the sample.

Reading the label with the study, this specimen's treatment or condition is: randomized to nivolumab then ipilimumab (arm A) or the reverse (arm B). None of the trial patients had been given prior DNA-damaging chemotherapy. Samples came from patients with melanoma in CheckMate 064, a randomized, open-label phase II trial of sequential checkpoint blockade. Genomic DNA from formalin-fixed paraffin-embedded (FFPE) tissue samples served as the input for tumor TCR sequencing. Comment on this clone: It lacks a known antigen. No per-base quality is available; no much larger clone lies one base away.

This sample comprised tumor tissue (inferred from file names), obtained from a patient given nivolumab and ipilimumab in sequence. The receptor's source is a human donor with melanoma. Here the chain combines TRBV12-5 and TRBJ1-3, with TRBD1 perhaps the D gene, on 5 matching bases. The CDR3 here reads CASGSQGSGNTIYF. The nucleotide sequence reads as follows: TGTGCTAGTGGATCTCAGGGTTCTGGAAACACCATATATTTT.